Listed below are T cell receptor beta chains from one sample, sequenced in a study of blood T cell repertoires in COVID-19. Measured with immunoSEQ multiplex PCR; TCRdb has only the in-frame clones, and not every one. The sample holds roughly 140,000 clones, 81% seen once. The sample consisted of peripheral blood. These TCRs come from a human donor with acute or convalescent COVID-19. The donor label of this sample is uncertain. The CDR3 runs from the conserved cysteine through the conserved F or W. The D gene is left open where the match is weak. A row's size may be missing; if present it is once, few, many or a size class.

j_call v_call d_call clone_size cdr3_aa cdr3_nt
TRBJ1-5 TRBV3-1/TRBV3-2 . . CASSLRGGSNQPQHF TGTGCCAGCAGCCTTCGGGGTGGGAGCAATCAGCCCCAGCATTTT
TRBJ1-1 TRBV7-9 . . CASSYPSRGNTEAFF TGTGCCAGCAGCTATCCCAGTAGAGGGAACACTGAAGCTTTCTTT
TRBJ1-4 TRBV6-5 TRBD1 . CASRYRGHVGEKLFF TGTGCCAGCAGGTACAGGGGGCATGTCGGTGAAAAACTGTTTTTT
TRBJ1-1 TRBV19 TRBD1 . CASRLQGTTEAFF TGTGCCAGTAGGTTACAGGGGACGACTGAAGCTTTCTTT
TRBJ2-7 TRBV6-6 . . CASSSGNGNEQYF TGTGCCAGCAGTTCCGGGAACGGTAACGAGCAGTACTTC
TRBJ1-4 TRBV27 . . CASSQRPGGPTNEKLFF TGTGCCAGCAGCCAACGCCCCGGTGGGCCAACTAATGAAAAACTGTTTTTT
TRBJ1-5 TRBV27 . . CASSPNSNQPQHF TGTGCCAGCAGTCCCAATAGCAATCAGCCCCAGCATTTT
TRBJ2-1 TRBV10-3 . . CAIRGVGASYNEQFF TGTGCCATCAGGGGAGTAGGCGCGTCCTACAATGAGCAGTTCTTC
TRBJ2-1 TRBV6-1 TRBD1 . CASSDDRGRSNEQFF TGTGCCAGCAGTGATGACAGGGGGCGTAGCAATGAGCAGTTCTTC
TRBJ2-3 TRBV11-2 TRBD2 once CASSFAGGRSDTQYF TGTGCCAGCAGCTTCGCGGGGGGCCGATCAGATACGCAGTATTTT
TRBJ2-2 TRBV18 . . CASSPGWGPTGELFF TGTGCCAGCTCACCGGGATGGGGCCCCACCGGGGAGCTGTTTTTT
TRBJ1-1 TRBV19 . . CASSIGTATEAFF TGTGCCAGTAGTATAGGGACAGCCACTGAAGCTTTCTTT
TRBJ2-1 TRBV5-1 TRBD2 . CASSWTSGEQFF TGCGCCAGCAGCTGGACTAGCGGGGAGCAGTTCTTC
TRBJ1-2 TRBV10-3 TRBD1 . CAIRATGDTYGYTF TGTGCCATCAGAGCGACAGGGGATACCTATGGCTACACCTTC
TRBJ2-7 TRBV27 . . CASSSIQGTYEQYF TGTGCCAGCAGTTCTATACAGGGAACCTACGAGCAGTACTTC
TRBJ1-1 TRBV5-4 TRBD1 . CATGTGQNTEAFF TGTGCCACCGGGACAGGCCAAAACACTGAAGCTTTCTTT
TRBJ1-2 TRBV2 TRBD1 . CASSSTGTGGVGDYGYTF TGTGCCAGCAGTTCTACCGGGACAGGGGGCGTAGGTGACTATGGCTACACCTTC
TRBJ1-5 TRBV6-1 . few CASSEQREVGNQPQHF TGTGCCAGCAGTGAACAAAGGGAGGTCGGCAATCAGCCCCAGCATTTT
TRBJ1-5 TRBV21-1 . . CASSKVGQGVQPQHF TGTGCCAGCAGCAAAGTAGGACAGGGAGTTCAGCCCCAGCATTTT
TRBJ2-2 TRBV19 TRBD1 . CASSTRDRVSGAGELFF TGTGCCAGTAGTACACGGGACAGGGTATCAGGGGCCGGGGAGCTGTTTTTT
TRBJ1-2 TRBV3-1/TRBV3-2 . . CASSQGTLYGYTF TGTGCCAGCAGCCAAGGGACACTCTATGGCTACACCTTC
TRBJ1-2 TRBV2 . few CASSEAGHYGYTF TGTGCCAGCAGTGAGGCGGGGCACTATGGCTACACCTTC
TRBJ2-3 TRBV24-1 . . CATSDFPDADTQYF TGTGCCACCAGTGATTTTCCAGATGCAGATACGCAGTATTTT
TRBJ2-7 TRBV18 . . CASSLQGGATYEQYF TGTGCCAGCTCACTACAAGGGGGGGCAACCTACGAGCAGTACTTC
TRBJ2-3 TRBV27 TRBD1 . CASSSPGTDSSTDTQYF TGTGCCAGCAGTTCTCCAGGGACAGACTCTAGCACAGATACGCAGTATTTT
TRBJ1-2 TRBV19 . . CASRDTDRLGRVYTF TGTGCCAGTAGGGACACCGACCGGCTGGGAAGGGTGTACACCTTC
TRBJ1-2 TRBV6-5 TRBD1 . CASRADREVGGYTF TGTGCCAGCAGGGCGGACAGGGAGGTCGGCGGCTACACCTTC
TRBJ2-1 TRBV18 TRBD1 . CASSPPSDRGNNEQFF TGTGCCAGCTCACCACCGTCGGACAGGGGAAACAATGAGCAGTTCTTC
TRBJ2-3 TRBV19 . . CASRPPRATDTQYF TGTGCCAGTAGACCCCCCAGGGCCACAGATACGCAGTATTTT
TRBJ1-1 TRBV5-6 . . CASSGDGGNTEAFF TGTGCCAGCAGCGGCGACGGGGGGAACACTGAAGCTTTCTTT
TRBJ2-3 TRBV13 . few CASSSGLGSGTQYF TGTGCCAGCAGCTCCGGACTGGGCTCGGGTACGCAGTATTTT
TRBJ1-2 TRBV9 TRBD1 . CASSSTGGTLLYGYTF TGTGCCAGCAGCTCCACAGGGGGCACACTCCTTTATGGCTACACCTTC
TRBJ1-1 TRBV5-4 TRBD1 . CASSLGDRTGQNTEAFF TGTGCCAGCAGCTTGGGAGATAGGACAGGGCAGAACACTGAAGCTTTCTTT
TRBJ2-3 TRBV3-1/TRBV3-2 TRBD2 . CASSSPSGGAGTQYF TGTGCCAGCAGCTCCCCTAGCGGGGGGGCTGGTACGCAGTATTTT
TRBJ2-3 TRBV5-5 . . CASSSSPGDTQYF TGTGCCAGCAGTTCTTCCCCGGGGGATACGCAGTATTTT